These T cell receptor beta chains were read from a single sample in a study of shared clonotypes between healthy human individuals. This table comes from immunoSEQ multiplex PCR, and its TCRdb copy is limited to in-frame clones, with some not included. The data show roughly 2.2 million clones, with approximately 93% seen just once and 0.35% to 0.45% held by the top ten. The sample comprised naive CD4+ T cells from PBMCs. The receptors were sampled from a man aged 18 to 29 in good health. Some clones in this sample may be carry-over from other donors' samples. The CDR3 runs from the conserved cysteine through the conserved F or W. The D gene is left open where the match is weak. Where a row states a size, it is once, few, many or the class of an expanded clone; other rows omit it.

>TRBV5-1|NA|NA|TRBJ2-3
TGCGCCAGCAGCCGGGCCAGGTCTACAGATACGCAGTATTTT
CASSRARSTDTQYF
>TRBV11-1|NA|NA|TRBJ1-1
TGTGCCAGCAGCTCCGTGTTGGGGCTCGCTGAAGCTTTCTTT
CASSSVLGLAEAFF
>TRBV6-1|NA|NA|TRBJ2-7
TGTGCCAGCAGTGACCCCGGTTCCGAGCAGTACTTC
CASSDPGSEQYF
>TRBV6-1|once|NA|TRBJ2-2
TGTGCCAGGCCGTCCGGGGAGCTGTTTTTT
CARPSGELFF
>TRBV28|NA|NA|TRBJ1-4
TGTGCCAGCTGGGCAGGGATAAAAGAAAAACTGTTTTTT
CASWAGIKEKLFF
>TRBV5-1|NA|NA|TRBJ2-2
TGCGCCAGCAGCTTGGGAACAGACAGGTGGACCGGGGAGCTGTTTTTT
CASSLGTDRWTGELFF
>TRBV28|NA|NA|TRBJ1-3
TGTGCCAGCAGTTTCTGGAGAGCCTCTGGAAACACCATATATTTT
CASSFWRASGNTIYF
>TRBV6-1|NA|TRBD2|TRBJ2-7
TGTGCCAGCAGCCCCGGGACTAGCGGGACCTACGAGCAGTACTTC
CASSPGTSGTYEQYF
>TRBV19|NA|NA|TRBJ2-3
TGTGCCAGTAGAAGTCTAGCTTACGAGGATACGCAGTATTTT
CASRSLAYEDTQYF
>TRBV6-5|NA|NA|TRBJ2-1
TGTGCCAGCAGTTACTCGTTTGACCGCAGCGAGCAGTTCTTC
CASSYSFDRSEQFF
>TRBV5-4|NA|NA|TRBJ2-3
TGTGCCAGCAGCTCCTTTCTGATGGACAGTTCGTGGGATTTT
CASSSFLMDSSWDF
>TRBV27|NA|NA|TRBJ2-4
TGTGCCAGCAGTCGACTAATAGGAGCCAAAAACATTCAGTACTTC
CASSRLIGAKNIQYF
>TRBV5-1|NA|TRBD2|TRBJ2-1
TGCGCCAGCAGCTTGTCGGGGCTAGCGGGAGAGTATGAGCAGTTCTTC
CASSLSGLAGEYEQFF
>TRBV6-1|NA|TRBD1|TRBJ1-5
TGTGCCAGCAGTCAGACAGGGAGGGATCAGCCCCAGCATTTT
CASSQTGRDQPQHF
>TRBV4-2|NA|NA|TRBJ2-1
TGTGCCAGCAGCCAAGATTTAGGGGTAAATGAGCAGTTCTTC
CASSQDLGVNEQFF
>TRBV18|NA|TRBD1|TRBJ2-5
TGTGCCAGCTCACCACTGAGAGACAGGGTCTCAGAGACCCAGTACTTC
CASSPLRDRVSETQYF
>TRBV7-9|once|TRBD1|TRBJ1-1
TGTGCCAGCAGCCCCCGGACAGGCCATAGTGAAGCTTTCTTT
CASSPRTGHSEAFF
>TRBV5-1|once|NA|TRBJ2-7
TGCGCCAGCAGCGATGGTTTTGCGAACGAGCAGTACTTC
CASSDGFANEQYF
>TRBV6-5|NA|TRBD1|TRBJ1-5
TGTGCCAGCAGTTCCACAGGGGGGAATCAGCCCCAGCATTTT
CASSSTGGNQPQHF
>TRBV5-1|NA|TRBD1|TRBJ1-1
TGCGCCAGCAGTACAGGGGAGAACACTGAAGCTTTCTTT
CASSTGENTEAFF
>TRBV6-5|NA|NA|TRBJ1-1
TGTGCCAGCAGTATCGGGACGGTGAACACTGAAGCTTTCTTT
CASSIGTVNTEAFF
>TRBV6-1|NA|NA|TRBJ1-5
TGTGCCAGCAGTGAATTCCCCAATCAGCCCCAGCATTTT
CASSEFPNQPQHF
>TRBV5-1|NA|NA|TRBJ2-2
TGCGCCAGCAGCTTGCCTCAAACCGGACCTTTCGGGGAGCTGTTTTTT
CASSLPQTGPFGELFF
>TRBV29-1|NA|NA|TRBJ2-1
TGCAGCGTTGGAGGGGTGTACAATGAGCAGTTCTTC
CSVGGVYNEQFF
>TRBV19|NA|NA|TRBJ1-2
TGTGCCAGTAAACTTATGGCTATTGCTAACTATGGCTACACCTTC
CASKLMAIANYGYTF
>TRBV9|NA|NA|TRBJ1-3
TGTGCCAGCAGCCTGGGGATAGGGGCTGGAAACACCATATATTTT
CASSLGIGAGNTIYF
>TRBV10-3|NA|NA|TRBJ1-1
TGTGCCATCAGTGAGGGGATAGTATTTGAAGCTTTCTTT
CAISEGIVFEAFF
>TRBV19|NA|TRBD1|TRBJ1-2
TGTGCCAGTAGCAGGGACAGGGGCGGAGGCTACACCTTC
CASSRDRGGGYTF
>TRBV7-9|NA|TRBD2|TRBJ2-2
TGTGCCAGCAGCTTGCCTGCCGTAAAAGCGGGAGGGTCCGGGGAGCTGTTTTTT
CASSLPAVKAGGSGELFF
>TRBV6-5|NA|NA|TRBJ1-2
TGTGCCAGCAGTTACTTGGGGGCGGGAGGCTACACCTTC
CASSYLGAGGYTF
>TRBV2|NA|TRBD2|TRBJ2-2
TGTGCCAGCAAGGGAGTAGCGGGAGGGCATTACACCGGGGAGCTGTTTTTT
CASKGVAGGHYTGELFF
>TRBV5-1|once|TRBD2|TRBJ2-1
TGCGCCAGCAGCACCGGGACTAGCGGGAGGGGCGGTGAGCAGTTCTTC
CASSTGTSGRGGEQFF